This T cell receptor beta chain was documented in a study of T cells after yellow fever vaccination. Study-wide context: Fractions containing few cells were prepared with SMART-Seq v4 Ultra Low Input.

As TCR cDNA was made by 5'RACE template switching, a universal primer site and UMIs were added. TCRdb used MiXCR to reprocess the 5' RACE reads, holding one entry per CDR3 protein. The data show some 670,000 distinct CDR3 sequences, more than 9% seen once. Trimming at V came to 6 bases and at J to 4 bases, leaving 10 bases not matched to a gene. The CDR3 runs 16 residues. The germline gives CDR1 PRHDT, CDR2 FYEKMQ (reference sequence). Notes on this clonotype: Its antigen is not identified.

Study results and limitations: A large majority of primary-vaccination clones showed up again after the booster (about 96% CD4, about 90% CD8). Within FACS-sorted repertoires, abundant clonotypes contaminating from the bulk population could be present.

The material was PBMCs, obtained on the day of the yellow fever booster vaccination. The sequence was collected from a man under 40 who received the YFV17D yellow fever vaccine. The rearrangement links TRBV13 to TRBJ2-1; 9 bases agree with TRBD2. For the CDR3, the DNA is TGTGCCAGCAGATATCGGGGACTAGCAGCGTACAATGAGCAGTTCTTC. Residues: CASRYRGLAAYNEQFF.